Below are 20 T cell receptor beta chains sequenced from a single sample in a study of OX40 agonist ivuxolimab in advanced cancers. TCRdb's table, derived via immunoSEQ multiplex PCR, lists solely in-frame clones and lacks some. The sample lists roughly 66,000 clones; around 86% were seen once. The sample in question was CD4+ or CD8+ T cells sorted from blood, obtained in a trial of the OX40 agonist ivuxolimab. These TCRs come from an adult with an advanced solid tumor such as melanoma, head and neck, liver or kidney cancer.

The V gene is TRBV25-1, the J gene TRBJ2-7, with no clear D. Germline loops: CDR1 MGHDK, CDR2 SYGVNS. The CDR3 is 13 residues long. With 2 bases removed from V and 3 bases from J, the gap between germline ends came to 8 bases. The CDR3 DNA reads TGTGCCAGCAGTGAAAATTGGGGCTACGAGCAGTACTTC. Protein: CASSENWGYEQYF.

This chain uses TRBV18 with TRBJ2-7; 7 nucleotides agree with TRBD1. Trimming took 3 bases from V and 6 from J; bases not matched to a gene: 8. The CDR3 is made up of 14 amino acids. CDR1 is KGHSH and CDR2 is LQKENI in the germline V gene. Here the CDR3 reads CASSPRQGFSEQYV. CDR3 in DNA: TGTGCCAGCTCACCCAGACAGGGCTTTTCCGAGCAGTACGTC.

CDR3 sequence (DNA): TGTGCCAGTAGTACCATAGGCAGGGACAATGAGCAGTTCTTC. This translates into CASSTIGRDNEQFF. J is TRBJ2-1 and V is TRBV19; tentatively, D is TRBD1 (5 bases). The CDR3 spans 14 residues. Germline V gives CDR1 LNHDA, CDR2 SQIVND (reference sequence). Trimming removed 4 bases at V and 5 bases at J, with 12 bases between.

This clone was detected only once. The rearrangement links TRBV7-9 to TRBJ1-3; D call uncertain. The V gene's germline CDR1 is SEHNR and CDR2 FQNEAQ (reference sequence). This CDR3 is built from 14 residues. V was trimmed by 1 base and J by 8 bases, leaving 12 bases between them. This CDR3 reads CASSLGPNEYTIYF. The CDR3 coding sequence is TGTGCCAGCAGCTTAGGTCCTAACGAGTACACCATATATTTT. The whole variable domain, filled in from reference TRBV7-9 and TRBJ1-3, reads DTGVSQNPRHKITKRGQNVTFRCDPISEHNRLYWYRQTLGQGPEFLTYFQNEAQLEKSRLLSDRFSAERPKGSFSTLEIQRTEQGDSAMYLCASSLGPNEYTIYFGEGSWLTVV.

DNA for the CDR3: TGTGCCAGCAGAGCAGACAGGAACACTGAAGCTTTCTTT. It specifies CASRADRNTEAFF. The rearrangement uses TRBV2 and TRBJ1-1; maybe TRBD1 (5 bases). CDR1 and CDR2 from the germline V gene are SNHLY and FYNNEI. The V end lost 6 bases, the J end lost 1 base, and 9 bases lay between the germline ends. The CDR3 is made up of 13 amino acids.

J is TRBJ1-5 and V is TRBV11-2; a possible D gene is TRBD1 (5 bases). V was pared by 0 bases and J by 7 bases, with 7 bases between. The CDR3 length is 13 residues. Germline assignment: CDR1 SGHAT and CDR2 FQNNGV. Here the CDR3 reads CASSLDQGQPQHF. In nucleotides, the CDR3 is TGTGCCAGCAGCTTAGATCAGGGACAGCCCCAGCATTTT.

The CDR3 bases are TGTGCCAGCAGCCCCGTCGCAGGTCCTCGTTTGGGTAATGAAAAACTGTTTTTT. This translates into CASSPVAGPRLGNEKLFF. The chain joins TRBV7-2 to TRBJ1-4; no clear D gene. The CDR3 covers 18 residues. Germline CDR1 SGHTA, CDR2 FQGNSA. Trimming stripped 5 bases from V and 4 bases from J, with 23 bases between. Using reference TRBV7-2 and TRBJ1-4 for the parts outside the CDR3, the full variable domain is GAGVSQSPSNKVTEKGKDVELRCDPISGHTALYWYRQSLGQGLEFLIYFQGNSAPDKSGLPSDRFSAERTGGSVSTLTIQRTQQEDSAVYLCASSPVAGPRLGNEKLFFGSGTQLSVL.

This clone was counted only a few times. This chain uses TRBV27 with TRBJ2-3; TRBD2 matches at 8 bases. The CDR3 is made up of 17 amino acids. Germline V gene sequence: CDR1 MNHEY, CDR2 SMNVEV (reference sequence). Trimming at V came to 6 bases and at J to 0 bases, leaving 11 bases not matched to a gene. The CDR3 DNA reads TGTGCCAGCAGGAAGAAGGGACTAGTCTGGAGCACAGATACGCAGTATTTT. Protein sequence: CASRKKGLVWSTDTQYF.

In this sample, this clone turned up once. The chain employs TRBV7-6 and TRBJ2-7, with a possible D match to TRBD2 (6 bases). Looked up from germline, CDR1 is SGHVS and CDR2 is FNYEAQ. Trimming cost V 3 bases and J 3 bases, with 15 bases left between them. This CDR3 has 15 amino acids. CDR3 DNA: TGTGCCAGCAGCTTGAGCGGAGGGCCCCTCTACGAGCAGTACTTC. Translation: CASSLSGGPLYEQYF.

The chain links TRBV9 to TRBJ1-3, with D uncertain. CDR1 is SGDLS, CDR2 YYNGEE, per germline. The CDR3 totals 13 residues. Trimming took 1 base from V and 4 from J, leaving 6 bases between them. The chain's CDR3 is CASSVTPGNTIYF. The DNA for the CDR3 is TGTGCCAGCAGCGTAACACCCGGAAACACCATATATTTT.

This chain joins TRBV19 and TRBJ1-2; D call uncertain. The CDR3 is made up of 15 amino acids. The V and J ends lost 3 bases and 8 bases respectively, with 19 bases between them. Per germline, CDR1 LNHDA and CDR2 SQIVND (reference sequence). CDR3 sequence: CASSMAGSPREGYTF. For the CDR3, the DNA is TGTGCCAGTAGTATGGCAGGAAGTCCCCGTGAGGGCTACACCTTC.

This chain links TRBV7-2 with TRBJ2-7; 7 nucleotides agree with TRBD1. The CDR3 contains 14 residues. V shed 1 base, J shed 5 bases, and the junction held 5 bases outside the gene matches. CDR1 is SGHTA, CDR2 FQGNSA, per germline. The CDR3 coding sequence is TGTGCCAGCAGCTTAGGGTGGCAGGGGGACGAGCAGTACTTC. Translated, it gives CASSLGWQGDEQYF.

The chain employs TRBV4-3 and TRBJ2-1; 12 bases map to TRBD2. Germline-derived CDR1 and CDR2 are LGHNA and YSLEER. J gave up 7 bases and V 0 bases, and 7 bases lay outside the gene matches. The CDR3 consists of 17 residues. As DNA, the CDR3 is TGCGCCAGCAGCCAAGATAATGGGCTAGCGGGGGGGAATGAGCAGTTCTTC. Translation gives CASSQDNGLAGGNEQFF.

The chain combines TRBV5-4 with TRBJ2-7; the D is unclear. With 7 bases removed from V and 3 bases from J, the gap between germline ends came to 8 bases. From germline, CDR1 is SGHNT and CDR2 YYREEE (reference sequence). This CDR3 contains 11 residues. DNA for the CDR3: TGTGCCAGCCGAGGCCGCTACGAGCAGTACTTC. This translates into CASRGRYEQYF.

V usage is TRBV18 and J usage is TRBJ2-3, with 13 bases fitting TRBD2. Trimming cost V 2 bases and J 8 bases; bases outside gene matches: 10. Per germline, CDR1 KGHSH and CDR2 LQKENI. The CDR3 covers 17 residues. This CDR3 reads CASSPALAGGPFATQYF. For the CDR3, the DNA is TGTGCCAGCTCACCAGCACTAGCGGGAGGGCCTTTTGCTACGCAGTATTTT.

The chain carries TRBV7-6 and TRBJ2-4; 7 bases fit TRBD1. CDR1 SGHVS and CDR2 FNYEAQ come from the germline V gene. CDR3 length equals 16 residues. With 1 base clipped from V and 0 bases from J, the junction kept 3 bases outside the gene matches. In DNA, the CDR3 is TGTGCCAGCAGCTTAGAGGGGGCATCAGCCAAAAACATTCAGTACTTC. Protein product: CASSLEGASAKNIQYF.

This chain uses TRBV7-7 with TRBJ2-5; 10 bases agree with TRBD1. The CDR3 runs 14 residues. CDR1 is SSHAT and CDR2 is FNYEAQ in the germline V gene (reference sequence). Trimming took 1 base from V and 5 from J; bases not matched to a gene: 1. The CDR3: CASSLGTGGETQYF. The DNA for the CDR3 is TGTGCCAGCAGCTTAGGGACAGGGGGGGAGACCCAGTACTTC. The complete variable domain, with remaining parts taken from reference TRBV7-7 and TRBJ2-5, reads GAGVSQSPRYKVTKRGQDVTLRCDPISSHATLYWYQQALGQGPEFLTYFNYEAQPDKSGLPSDRFSAERPEGSISTLTIQRTEQRDSAMYRCASSLGTGGETQYFGPGTRLLVL.

The chain is built from TRBV18 and TRBJ2-7, with D maybe TRBD1 (6 bases). The CDR3 has 16 residues. Germline V gene sequence: CDR1 KGHSH, CDR2 LQKENI. V was pared by 2 bases and J by 4 bases, with 18 bases between. This chain's CDR3 is CASSPELGVGTYEQYF. DNA of the CDR3: TGTGCCAGCTCACCAGAACTAGGGGTCGGGACATACGAGCAGTACTTC.

The V gene is TRBV19, the J gene TRBJ2-5; tentatively, D is TRBD2 (5 bases). The CDR3 is made up of 13 amino acids. The V end lost 5 bases, the J end lost 2 bases, and 9 bases lay between the germline ends. Germline-derived CDR1 and CDR2 are LNHDA and SQIVND (reference sequence). In nucleotides, the CDR3 is TGTGCCAGTAGTGCGGGTCTACAAGAGACCCAGTACTTC. Encoded protein: CASSAGLQETQYF.

J is TRBJ2-3 and V is TRBV5-1, with 8 bases fitting TRBD1. V shed 0 bases, J shed 7 bases, and the junction held 7 bases outside the gene matches. CDR1 SGHRS and CDR2 YFSETQ come from the germline V gene. This CDR3 contains 15 residues. The CDR3 DNA is TGCGCCAGCAGCTTGGAAAGGCAGGGGGCGCATACGCAGTATTTT. Protein sequence: CASSLERQGAHTQYF.